The 18 T cell receptor beta chains reported below all come from one sample, sequenced in a study of beta chain features in type 1 diabetes. The isolated RNA, all of it, was reverse transcribed, so expressed TCRB transcripts were what got sequenced. The data were produced by immunoSEQ multiplex PCR, yet TCRdb's version contains in-frame clones alone and is incomplete. The sample contains over 700,000 clones, 15% to 20% of which appear only once. The specimen was naive CD4+ T cells from blood. These receptors all come from a woman aged 18-29 years in good health.

This clone was detected only a few times. J is TRBJ2-1 and V is TRBV21-1; the table's TRBD1 call for D was not verified on the DNA. TRBV21-1 is described as a pseudogene. This CDR3 is built from 15 residues. The CDR3 sequence: CASSPSGQGLNEQFF. The CDR3 bases are TGTGCCAGCAGCCCATCGGGACAGGGGTTGAATGAGCAGTTCTTC.

This clone was observed a few times. The chain carries TRBV5-1 and TRBJ1-1; D is unclear. The germline gives CDR1 SGHRS, CDR2 YFSETQ. The CDR3 runs to 13 residues. With 5 bases removed from V and 1 base from J, the gap between germline ends came to 9 bases. This CDR3 is CASSEDGNTEAFF. The CDR3 bases are TGCGCCAGCAGTGAGGACGGGAACACTGAAGCTTTCTTT. Supplemented by reference TRBV5-1 and TRBJ1-1, the full variable domain reads KAGVTQTPRYLIKTRGQQVTLSCSPISGHRSVSWYQQTPGQGLQFLFEYFSETQRNKGNFPGRFSGRQFSNSRSEMNVSTLELGDSALYLCASSEDGNTEAFFGQGTRLTVV.

This clone was picked up a small number of times. The rearrangement joins TRBV6-5 to TRBJ2-7; TRBD1 matches 9 bases. CDR1 is MNHEY, CDR2 SVGAGI, per germline. This CDR3 is 14 amino acids long. J lost 3 bases, V lost 5 bases, and 5 bases had no gene match. CDR3 protein: CASSQTGGIYEQYF. CDR3 coding DNA: TGTGCCAGCAGTCAGACAGGGGGGATCTACGAGCAGTACTTC.

This clone has only a few counts. The V and J genes are TRBV6-6 and TRBJ2-3, with 11 positions matching TRBD2. The CDR3 contains 14 residues. The V and J ends lost 5 bases and 5 bases, in that order; junction bases with no gene match: 3. The germline V gene has CDR1 MNHNY and CDR2 SVGAGI (reference sequence). CDR3 nucleotide sequence: TGTGCCAGCAGTAATAGCGGGAGGGGAGATACGCAGTATTTT. Amino acids: CASSNSGRGDTQYF.

This clone has more than one count but fewer than ten. The chain links TRBV4-3 to TRBJ1-2; D ambiguous. V dropped 2 bases and J dropped 3 bases, with 7 bases sitting between them. The CDR3 has 13 residues. The germline V gene encodes CDR1 LGHNA and CDR2 YSLEER. For the CDR3, the DNA is TGCGCCAGCAGCCAATCCCTCGACTATGGCTACACCTTC. Its translation: CASSQSLDYGYTF.

The genes are TRBV19 and TRBJ2-5, with 9 bases fitting TRBD2. CDR1 and CDR2 from the germline V gene are LNHDA and SQIVND (reference sequence). Losses at the gene ends were 5 bases for V and 2 bases for J; bases not matched to a gene: 6. This CDR3 contains 15 residues. DNA of the CDR3: TGTGCCAGTAGTCCGATACTAGCGGGTCAAGAGACCCAGTACTTC. Protein: CASSPILAGQETQYF.

Here the CDR3 reads CASSSDRGDDEQFF. DNA of the CDR3: TGTGCCAGCAGCTCGGACAGGGGGGACGATGAGCAGTTCTTC. The genes are TRBV7-9 and TRBJ2-1; 10 nucleotides match TRBD1. V was clipped by 4 bases and J by 8 bases; unmatched bases: 5. Germline CDR1 and CDR2: SEHNR and FQNEAQ (reference sequence). This CDR3 region has 14 residues. The variable domain in full, completed from reference TRBV7-9 and TRBJ2-1, reads DTGVSQNPRHKITKRGQNVTFRCDPISEHNRLYWYRQTLGQGPEFLTYFQNEAQLEKSRLLSDRFSAERPKGSFSTLEIQRTEQGDSAMYLCASSSDRGDDEQFFGPGTRLTVL.

Only one count was recorded for this clone. V is TRBV9 and J is TRBJ2-2; the D gene is possibly TRBD2 (5 bases). Germline values: CDR1 SGDLS, CDR2 YYNGEE. The CDR3 spans 16 residues. The CDR3 DNA reads TGTGGCGGTGGGGTGCGCAGAGGGTTGGACACCGGGGAGCTGTTTTTT. Translated, it gives CGGGVRRGLDTGELFF.

The DNA of the CDR3 is TGTGCCACTTATCCGGGGGGGCGAGACCCCTACAATGAGCAGTTCTTC. This sequence encodes CATYPGGRDPYNEQFF. This chain links TRBV21-1 with TRBJ2-1; the table's D call, TRBD2, was not checked against the DNA. TRBV21-1 is a documented pseudogene. The CDR3 has 16 residues.

This rearrangement joins TRBV2 to TRBJ1-2; D call uncertain. Trimming cost V 4 bases and J 4 bases, with 7 bases left between them. The CDR3 contains 12 residues. Germline V gene sequence: CDR1 SNHLY, CDR2 FYNNEI. CDR3 in DNA: TGTGCCAGCAGTGTAACACCCTATGGCTACACCTTC. Translated: CASSVTPYGYTF. Combining the CDR3 with reference TRBV2 and TRBJ1-2 gives the whole variable domain EPEVTQTPSHQVTQMGQEVILRCVPISNHLYFYWYRQILGQKVEFLVSFYNNEISEKSEIFDDQFSVERPDGSNFTLKIRSTKLEDSAMYFCASSVTPYGYTFGSGTRLTVV.

The V and J genes are TRBV7-2 and TRBJ2-3; the D gene is possibly TRBD1 (5 bases). The CDR3 sequence is 13 residues long. Trimming stripped 5 bases from V and 4 bases from J, with 10 bases between. Germline values: CDR1 SGHTA, CDR2 FQGNSA. CDR3 coding DNA: TGTGCCAGCAGCCCAGTCAGGGCAGATACGCAGTATTTT. Translated, it gives CASSPVRADTQYF. The full variable domain, completed using reference TRBV7-2 and TRBJ2-3, is GAGVSQSPSNKVTEKGKDVELRCDPISGHTALYWYRQSLGQGLEFLIYFQGNSAPDKSGLPSDRFSAERTGGSVSTLTIQRTQQEDSAVYLCASSPVRADTQYFGPGTRLTVL.

The table lists this clone with a few counts. The chain carries TRBV4-2 and TRBJ2-3; D remains unclear. The V and J ends lost 0 bases and 4 bases respectively, with 11 bases between them. The germline V gene has CDR1 LGHNA and CDR2 YNFKEQ. This CDR3 comprises 15 residues. The CDR3 bases are TGTGCCAGCAGCCAAGATCCCCTAGGTGCAGATACGCAGTATTTT. It translates to CASSQDPLGADTQYF.

The chain has TRBV18 and TRBJ2-6; tentatively, D is TRBD2 (6 bases). Germline lookup yields CDR1 KGHSH and CDR2 LQKENI. Trimming cost V 0 bases and J 1 base, with 7 bases left between them. This CDR3 contains 16 residues. CDR3 nucleotide sequence: TGTGCCAGCTCACCACCGGGGAGGTCTGGGGCCAACGTCCTGACTTTC. This sequence encodes CASSPPGRSGANVLTF.

This clone was seen only a few times. The V gene is TRBV7-9, the J gene TRBJ2-7; possible D gene TRBD2, 5 bases. V dropped 5 bases and J dropped 3 bases, with 8 bases sitting between them. The CDR3 is made up of 12 amino acids. The germline V gene has CDR1 SEHNR and CDR2 FQNEAQ (reference sequence). This CDR3 is CASSERGYEQYF. The CDR3 DNA follows: TGTGCCAGCAGCGAACGGGGCTACGAGCAGTACTTC.

This clone was observed a handful of times. The J gene is TRBJ2-7, the V gene TRBV28; D uncertain. CDR3 length: 14 amino acids. Trimming took 8 bases from V and 0 from J, leaving 14 bases between them. Per the germline V gene, CDR1 is MDHEN and CDR2 is SYDVKM. CDR3 protein: CASHEDPGSYEQYF. The CDR3 DNA follows: TGTGCCAGCCATGAGGACCCCGGCTCCTACGAGCAGTACTTC.

This clone was recorded a few times. This chain uses TRBV7-9 with TRBJ1-2; D may be TRBD1 (6 bases). Germline values: CDR1 SEHNR, CDR2 FQNEAQ (reference sequence). V was clipped by 0 bases and J by 4 bases, with 12 bases between them. The CDR3 runs to 15 residues. The CDR3, as DNA: TGTGCCAGCAGCTTAGCCCGGACAGTACCCTATGGCTACACCTTC. Residues: CASSLARTVPYGYTF.

The V gene is TRBV7-3, the J gene TRBJ2-5; 11 bases fit TRBD2. Matching the DNA end better, TRBJ2-7 makes the J call doubtful. There are 17 residues in the CDR3. Germline-derived CDR1 and CDR2 are SGHTA and FQGTGA. CDR3 nucleotides: TGTGCCAGCAGCTTGCATACTACTAGCGGGAGTATCGACGAGCAGTACTTC. Translated: CASSLHTTSGSIDEQYF.

The V gene is TRBV2, the J gene TRBJ1-2; a weak D match, TRBD1 (5 bases). Trimming took off 5 bases at V and 4 bases at J, with 17 bases between the two ends. The CDR3 contains 15 residues. Germline lookup yields CDR1 SNHLY and CDR2 FYNNEI. The CDR3: CASSHGTFYSYGYTF. The CDR3 DNA follows: TGTGCCAGCAGTCACGGGACGTTTTATTCCTATGGCTACACCTTC. Variable domain in full (rest from reference TRBV2 and TRBJ1-2): EPEVTQTPSHQVTQMGQEVILRCVPISNHLYFYWYRQILGQKVEFLVSFYNNEISEKSEIFDDQFSVERPDGSNFTLKIRSTKLEDSAMYFCASSHGTFYSYGYTFGSGTRLTVV.